These 23 T cell receptor beta chains came from one sample sequenced in a study of shared clonotypes between healthy human individuals. Data came from immunoSEQ multiplex PCR; TCRdb stores just in-frame clones and leaves some out. The table has some 690,000 clones, about 90% seen once. The specimen sequenced was memory CD8+ T cells from PBMCs. The subset denotes: CD45RO+ cells pooled with CCR7-negative TemRA cells. These receptor sequences come from a man aged 18-30 years in good health. Some clones in this sample may be carry-over from other donors' samples.

This chain joins TRBV30 and TRBJ2-5; 8 bases are shared with TRBD2. Per germline, CDR1 GTSNPN and CDR2 SVGIG (reference sequence). This CDR3 spans 16 amino acids. Germline trimming cut 2 bases from V and 0 bases from J; bases unmatched to any gene: 8. The CDR3 is CAWSPPLAVYQETQYF. Written as DNA, the CDR3 is TGTGCCTGGAGTCCCCCACTAGCGGTTTACCAAGAGACCCAGTACTTC.

The J gene is TRBJ2-3, the V gene TRBV12-5, with unresolved D. This CDR3 contains 13 residues. Trimming removed 0 bases at V and 6 bases at J, with 7 bases between. Germline lookup yields CDR1 LGHNT and CDR2 FRNRAP. The CDR3: CASGLVSVDTQYF. DNA for the CDR3: TGTGCTAGTGGTTTGGTATCGGTGGATACGCAGTATTTT.

This rearrangement joins TRBV11-1 to TRBJ2-7; TRBD1 or TRBD2 may be the D gene (6 bases each). Per the germline V gene, CDR1 is SGHAT and CDR2 is FQDESV (reference sequence). The V gene lost 5 bases and the J gene lost 0 bases, with 23 bases spanning the gap. The CDR3 runs to 18 residues. The DNA of the CDR3 is TGTGCCAGCAGCCCGATAGGGGGGTTTGCGGGGAGCTCCTACGAGCAGTACTTC. It yields the protein CASSPIGGFAGSSYEQYF. Variable domain in full (rest from reference TRBV11-1 and TRBJ2-7): EAEVAQSPRYKITEKSQAVAFWCDPISGHATLYWYRQILGQGPELLVQFQDESVVDDSQLPKDRFSAERLKGVDSTLKIQPAELGDSAMYLCASSPIGGFAGSSYEQYFGPGTRLTVT.

The DNA of the CDR3 is TGTGCCAGCAGGGCTGATTCGGATCTGTACTTC. Its protein is CASRADSDLYF. J is TRBJ2-7 and V is TRBV2; D gene ambiguous. Trimming stripped 6 bases from V and 12 bases from J, with 15 bases between. CDR3 size: 11 residues. Germline V gene lookup returns CDR1 SNHLY and CDR2 FYNNEI.

In DNA form, the CDR3 reads TGCGCCAGCAGCCAAGGTCCGGCCCGCCGAGAGACCCAGTACTTC. The encoded protein is CASSQGPARRETQYF. This sequence joins TRBV4-1 and TRBJ2-5; D unclear. V shed 1 base and J shed 4 bases, with 13 bases lying between them. The germline V gene encodes CDR1 MGHRA and CDR2 YSYEKL. The CDR3 covers 15 residues.

This chain uses TRBV7-6 with TRBJ2-2; 7 bases are shared with TRBD2. This CDR3 has 15 amino acids. J was trimmed by 6 bases and V by 0 bases; bases with no gene match: 4. The germline gives CDR1 SGHVS, CDR2 FNYEAQ. The CDR3 nucleotides are TGTGCCAGCAGCTTAGCGGGAGGGCCGGCCGGGGAGCTGTTTTTT. This codes for CASSLAGGPAGELFF.

V is TRBV13 and J is TRBJ2-2; no clear D. This CDR3 spans 16 amino acids. Per the germline V gene, CDR1 is PRHDT and CDR2 is FYEKMQ (reference sequence). The V gene lost 5 bases and the J gene lost 2 bases, with 15 bases spanning the gap. The CDR3 DNA sequence: TGTGCCAGCAGCCCCCCGGAGAACCGAAACACCGGGGAGCTGTTTTTT. Its protein product is CASSPPENRNTGELFF.

The rearrangement links TRBV30 to TRBJ2-7, with TRBD1 as a possible D gene (7 bases). Germline V gene data show CDR1 as GTSNPN and CDR2 as SVGIG (reference sequence). CDR3 length equals 15 residues. The V end lost 0 bases, the J end lost 9 bases, and 21 bases lay between the germline ends. DNA of the CDR3: TGTGCCTGGAGTGTCTTAGCGGAAACCCAGGGGGGGCAGTACTTC. This gives the protein CAWSVLAETQGGQYF.

The chain has TRBV7-3 and TRBJ2-7; D is perhaps TRBD1 (5 bases). The CDR3 covers 15 residues. Trimming pared 2 bases from V and 3 bases from J, leaving 14 bases between. Germline V gives CDR1 SGHTA, CDR2 FQGTGA. The CDR3 bases are TGTGCCAGCAGCTTATGGGTCAGGGAAAACTACGAGCAGTACTTC. It yields the protein CASSLWVRENYEQYF.

This chain uses TRBV5-6 with TRBJ1-2; no clear D. Trimming cost V 3 bases and J 4 bases, with 10 bases left between them. The CDR3 consists of 13 residues. Germline V gene sequence: CDR1 SGHDT, CDR2 YYEEEE. DNA for the CDR3: TGTGCCAGCAGCTGGGGTCCTTCCTATGGCTACACCTTC. Residues: CASSWGPSYGYTF.

The J gene is TRBJ1-1, the V gene TRBV19; 8 bases match TRBD1. In germline, CDR1 is LNHDA, CDR2 SQIVND (reference sequence). J was trimmed by 3 bases and V by 9 bases; bases with no gene match: 15. CDR3 length: 16 residues. The CDR3 protein is CASNSGQGSIHTEAFF. DNA of the CDR3: TGTGCCAGCAATTCTGGACAGGGTTCGATCCACACTGAAGCTTTCTTT. The complete variable domain, with remaining parts taken from reference TRBV19 and TRBJ1-1, reads DGGITQSPKYLFRKEGQNVTLSCEQNLNHDAMYWYRQDPGQGLRLIYYSQIVNDFQKGDIAEGYSVSREKKESFPLTVTSAQKNPTAFYLCASNSGQGSIHTEAFFGQGTRLTVV.

V is TRBV11-2 and J is TRBJ2-7; TRBD1 is a possible D gene (5 bases). Germline V gene lookup returns CDR1 SGHAT and CDR2 FQNNGV. V was cut by 1 base and J by 6 bases, with 13 bases left in between. This CDR3 comprises 14 residues. The CDR3 reads CASSLVNGDSEQYF. The CDR3 DNA follows: TGTGCCAGCAGCTTAGTAAACGGAGACAGCGAGCAGTACTTC.

This clone was seen a single time. The chain uses TRBV7-2 and TRBJ2-5; 13 positions agree with TRBD2. There are 15 residues in the CDR3. After removal of 5 bases from V and 3 bases from J, the junction contained 3 bases not matched to a gene. Germline-derived CDR1 and CDR2 are SGHTA and FQGNSA. The CDR3 nucleotides read TGTGCCAGCAGCCGACTAGCGGGAGGAGAAGAGACCCAGTACTTC. Amino acids: CASSRLAGGEETQYF.

This clone was counted a single time. The V gene is TRBV28, the J gene TRBJ2-4, with D perhaps TRBD2 (5 bases). Looked up from germline, CDR1 is MDHEN and CDR2 is SYDVKM. CDR3 size: 17 residues. Trimming shortened V by 5 bases and J by 3 bases, and 20 bases separated the two germline ends. CDR3 protein: CASSPPLRVSVKNIQYF. The CDR3 region has the DNA TGTGCCAGCAGTCCACCGCTGAGGGTATCGGTCAAAAACATTCAGTACTTC.

This chain uses TRBV7-8 with TRBJ2-4; weak D call: TRBD2 (6 bases). Trimming removed 2 bases from V and 7 bases from J, with 18 bases in between. The germline V gene encodes CDR1 SGHVS and CDR2 FQNEAQ. This CDR3 has 16 residues. The CDR3 sequence is CASSLNGRSWLNIQYF. The CDR3 region has the DNA TGTGCCAGCAGCTTAAATGGGAGGAGTTGGTTGAACATTCAGTACTTC.

The CDR3 here is CASSPGATGRPYEQYF. DNA of the CDR3: TGTGCCAGCAGCCCAGGGGCTACAGGGAGACCCTACGAGCAGTACTTC. This rearrangement joins TRBV28 to TRBJ2-7, with D perhaps matching TRBD1 (6 bases). V was pared by 6 bases and J by 2 bases, with 20 bases between. The germline CDR1 and CDR2 sequences are MDHEN and SYDVKM. This CDR3 has 16 amino acids.

J is TRBJ2-3 and V is TRBV30; TRBD2 matches 8 bases. This CDR3 is built from 14 residues. Per the germline V gene, CDR1 is GTSNPN and CDR2 is SVGIG (reference sequence). J gave up 4 bases and V 3 bases, and 6 bases lay outside the gene matches. The chain's CDR3 is CAWRSGSRSDTQYF. In DNA form, the CDR3 reads TGTGCCTGGAGAAGCGGGAGTCGCTCAGATACGCAGTATTTT.

The chain has TRBV7-8 and TRBJ2-5; perhaps TRBD1 as D (6 bases). The CDR3 has 16 residues. V lost 1 base, J lost 3 bases, and 15 bases lay in between. Germline assignment: CDR1 SGHVS and CDR2 FQNEAQ. CDR3 sequence reads: CASSLEVGRGEETQYF. CDR3 bases: TGTGCCAGCAGCTTAGAAGTCGGCAGGGGAGAAGAGACCCAGTACTTC.

V and J are TRBV5-1 and TRBJ2-5; D is undetermined. The CDR3 is 15 residues long. In germline, CDR1 is SGHRS, CDR2 YFSETQ. Trimming stripped 0 bases from V and 3 bases from J, with 12 bases between. For the CDR3, the DNA is TGCGCCAGCAGCTTGGCCAAAGCTATCAAAGAGACCCAGTACTTC. Its protein product is CASSLAKAIKETQYF.

V usage is TRBV7-8 and J usage is TRBJ2-2; D possibly matches TRBD1 or TRBD2 (5 bases each). The CDR3 contains 15 residues. Germline lookup yields CDR1 SGHVS and CDR2 FQNEAQ. V was shortened by 3 bases and J by 5 bases, with 13 bases between the two germline ends. CDR3 nucleotide sequence: TGTGCCAGCAGCTTCTGGCTGAGGGGAACCGGGGAGCTGTTTTTT. Translation: CASSFWLRGTGELFF.

The chain combines TRBV7-2 with TRBJ2-2, with 7 bases identical to TRBD2. The CDR3 spans 16 residues. Germline CDR1 reads SGHTA; CDR2 reads FQGNSA. V was pared by 4 bases and J by 7 bases, with 12 bases of the junction left unmatched. CDR3 protein: CASSSLGGRRVGELFF. The CDR3 DNA reads TGTGCCAGCAGCTCCCTTGGCGGGAGACGGGTCGGGGAGCTGTTTTTT.

The chain links TRBV2 to TRBJ2-7; weak D call: TRBD1 (5 bases). Germline V gene lookup returns CDR1 SNHLY and CDR2 FYNNEI. V was trimmed by 6 bases and J by 0 bases, leaving 15 bases between them. CDR3 length: 15 amino acids. The CDR3 spells CASSSPSQGSYEQYF. The CDR3, as DNA: TGTGCCAGCAGCTCCCCCTCCCAGGGCTCCTACGAGCAGTACTTC. The complete variable domain, with remaining parts taken from reference TRBV2 and TRBJ2-7, reads EPEVTQTPSHQVTQMGQEVILRCVPISNHLYFYWYRQILGQKVEFLVSFYNNEISEKSEIFDDQFSVERPDGSNFTLKIRSTKLEDSAMYFCASSSPSQGSYEQYFGPGTRLTVT.

The chain joins TRBV4-1 to TRBJ2-2; D remains unclear. This CDR3 has 14 amino acids. The V end was cut by 4 bases, the J end by 6 bases, with 12 bases between. The germline V gene has CDR1 MGHRA and CDR2 YSYEKL. CDR3 region: CASSLMGYSGELFF. CDR3 DNA: TGCGCCAGCAGCCTAATGGGTTACTCCGGGGAGCTGTTTTTT.